Listed below are T cell receptor beta chains from one sample, sequenced in a study of blood T cell repertoires in COVID-19. Some clones are missing from TCRdb's copy, which holds only in-frame ones; the method was immunoSEQ multiplex PCR. The sample has about 100,000 clones, roughly 88% seen once; the top ten hold 2% to 3%. The sequencing sample was made of peripheral blood. The receptors originated from a human donor in a cohort sampled during active COVID-19. The CDR3 runs from the conserved cysteine through the conserved F or W. A D gene is named only where the DNA matches it firmly. Clone size is given for some rows only: seen once, a few or many times, or a class if the clone is expanded.

j_call,v_call,clone_size,d_call,cdr3_nt,cdr3_aa
TRBJ2-7,TRBV5-1,few,NA,TGCGCCAGCAGCTTGTACCAGGGAAAATACGAGCAGTACTTC,CASSLYQGKYEQYF
TRBJ1-2,TRBV11-2,NA,NA,TGTGCCAGCAGCTCCCACCCCCGGTCCTATGGCTACACCTTC,CASSSHPRSYGYTF
TRBJ2-3,TRBV13,NA,TRBD2,TGTGCCAGCAGCCCAGGGCTAGCGGGAAACACAGATACGCAGTATTTT,CASSPGLAGNTDTQYF
TRBJ2-7,TRBV27,once,NA,TGTGCCAGCAGTCCGACTAGGGTCGACGAGCAGTACTTC,CASSPTRVDEQYF
TRBJ1-1,TRBV20-1,NA,TRBD1,TGCAGTGCTAGTGCTACCCGGGACAGGGTTGGAAACACTGAAGCTTTCTTT,CSASATRDRVGNTEAFF
TRBJ2-5,TRBV20-1,NA,TRBD1,TGCAGTGCGGGACAGGGAGAGACCCAGTACTTC,CSAGQGETQYF
TRBJ1-5,TRBV15,few,NA,TGTGCCACCAGCAGAGATACCGGACTCACAAGGAGCAATCAGCCCCAGCATTTT,CATSRDTGLTRSNQPQHF
TRBJ1-5,TRBV5-1,NA,NA,TGCGCCAGCAGCTGGTCAGGAAATAGCAATCAGCCCCAGCATTTT,CASSWSGNSNQPQHF
TRBJ2-1,TRBV28,NA,TRBD1,TGTGCCAGCAGGCTTGGGACAGGGGTGGCCGATGAGCAGTTCTTC,CASRLGTGVADEQFF
TRBJ2-3,TRBV11-2,NA,TRBD2,TGTGCCAGCCGAAAGCAGCGGGGGGGGCTGGACACAGATACGCAGTATTTT,CASRKQRGGLDTDTQYF
TRBJ2-5,TRBV19,few,NA,TGTGCCAGTAGTATAGTCTTTGGGGCAGCCAAAGAGACCCAGTACTTC,CASSIVFGAAKETQYF
TRBJ1-4,TRBV7-8,NA,TRBD1,TGTGCCAGCAGCTCCGGGACAGGGCCAACTAATGAAAAACTGTTTTTT,CASSSGTGPTNEKLFF
TRBJ1-1,TRBV10-2,NA,NA,TGCGCCAGCGGAACCGGGACTAAAGGGCCTGAAGCTTTCTTT,CASGTGTKGPEAFF
TRBJ2-3,TRBV7-9,NA,TRBD1,TGTGCCAGCAGCCTTGCGACAGGGCGGGATACGCAGTATTTT,CASSLATGRDTQYF
TRBJ1-2,TRBV6-6,NA,TRBD1,TGTGCCAGCAGTTACGACAGGGGGAATGGCTACACCTTC,CASSYDRGNGYTF
TRBJ1-5,TRBV4-2,NA,NA,TGTGCCAGCAGCCAAGGAGGGCTAAATCAGCCCCAGCATTTT,CASSQGGLNQPQHF
TRBJ2-2,TRBV18,NA,NA,TGTGCCAGCTCACCACAGGAGACAGACGGGGAGCTGTTTTTT,CASSPQETDGELFF
TRBJ2-7,TRBV4-1,NA,NA,TGCGCCAGCAGCAACGGGTACGAGCAGTACTTC,CASSNGYEQYF
TRBJ2-7,TRBV24-1,NA,TRBD1,TGTGCCACCAGTCCCGGGACAGGGAGCTACGAGCAGTACTTC,CATSPGTGSYEQYF
TRBJ1-2,TRBV28,few,NA,TGTGCCAGCAGTTTAACTTGGAGCAGCTATGGCTACACCTTC,CASSLTWSSYGYTF
TRBJ2-3,TRBV5-4,NA,TRBD2,TGTGCCAGCAGCTTGGCTAGCGGGGGATCCTACGATTATACGCAGTATTTT,CASSLASGGSYDYTQYF
TRBJ1-5,TRBV5-4,once,NA,TGTGCCAGCAGTTTTGTCCCGGGAGGGAGTCAGCCCCAGCATTTT,CASSFVPGGSQPQHF
TRBJ1-2,TRBV15,NA,NA,TGTGCCACCAGCGGAAGACTTTACTATGGCTACACCTTC,CATSGRLYYGYTF
TRBJ2-7,TRBV6-6,NA,TRBD2,TGTGCCAGCAGTAACGGACTAGCGGGAGCTAGGGAGCAGTACTTC,CASSNGLAGAREQYF
TRBJ1-1,TRBV4-1,NA,NA,TGCGCCAGCAGCCATTACACAGGACAGACTGAAGCTTTCTTT,CASSHYTGQTEAFF
TRBJ1-5,TRBV7-9,NA,NA,TGTGCCAGCAGCTTAGGTTTGGGAGGGGCGGGTCAGCCCCAGCATTTT,CASSLGLGGAGQPQHF
TRBJ2-1,TRBV5-1,NA,NA,TGCGCCAGCAGCTTAGATGTGAGCTCCTACAATGAGCAGTTCTTC,CASSLDVSSYNEQFF
TRBJ1-1,TRBV2,NA,TRBD1,TGTGCCAGCAGTGGAAACAGGGGGAAGAACACTGAAGCTTTCTTT,CASSGNRGKNTEAFF
TRBJ1-2,TRBV24-1,NA,NA,TGTGCCACCAGTTCCGGGGGGGCCTATGGCTACACCTTC,CATSSGGAYGYTF
TRBJ2-7,TRBV27,NA,NA,TGTGCCAGCGGACATACCGGCTCCTACGAGCAGTACTTC,CASGHTGSYEQYF
TRBJ2-2,TRBV7-9,NA,TRBD1,TGTGCCAGCAGCGGGGGATCAACAGGGGGCGGGAACACCGGGGAGCTGTTTTTT,CASSGGSTGGGNTGELFF
TRBJ2-5,TRBV6-2/TRBV6-3,NA,NA,TGTGCCAGCAGTGGGGGCCAGGGGACCGGGACCCAGTACTTC,CASSGGQGTGTQYF
TRBJ2-1,TRBV5-6,NA,TRBD2,TGTGCCAGCAGCCCGGACGGGGGGGACCTACTCTACAATGAGCAGTTCTTC,CASSPDGGDLLYNEQFF
TRBJ1-2,TRBV5-4,few,NA,TGTGCCAGCAGCTTGAAACAGGACTATGGCTACACCTTC,CASSLKQDYGYTF
TRBJ1-5,TRBV23-1,NA,TRBD1,TGCGCCAGCGGGGGAAATACAGGGGTCAATCAGCCCCAGCATTTT,CASGGNTGVNQPQHF
TRBJ1-5,TRBV7-2,few,NA,TGTGCCAGCAGCCCCCTCAGGGGATCCAATCAGCCCCAGCATTTT,CASSPLRGSNQPQHF
TRBJ2-5,TRBV11-2,NA,TRBD2,TGTGCCAGCAGCTTAGATCGGTTGGCTAGCGGGTTACAAGAGACCCAGTACTTC,CASSLDRLASGLQETQYF
TRBJ1-6,TRBV19,NA,NA,TGTGCCAGTAGTATAGTTTCACAGGGCGGTTCACCCCTCCACTTT,CASSIVSQGGSPLHF
TRBJ2-7,TRBV27,NA,TRBD2,TGTGCCAGCAGGGCTAGCGGGGGGAAGTACGAGCAGTACTTC,CASRASGGKYEQYF
TRBJ2-1,TRBV6-6,NA,NA,TGTGCCAGCAGTTATAGGAGCGGAAGCTACAATGAGCAGTTCTTC,CASSYRSGSYNEQFF
TRBJ2-1,TRBV9,NA,TRBD2,TGTGCCAGCAGTCGGACTAGCGGGACAAAGCAGTTCTTC,CASSRTSGTKQFF
TRBJ1-2,TRBV5-1,NA,NA,TGCGCCAGCAGCAATCTCTCAGGCAGGGGCAACTATGGCTACACCTTC,CASSNLSGRGNYGYTF
TRBJ2-7,TRBV10-3,NA,TRBD1,TGTGCCATCAGCTCGGGACAGGACTCCTACGAGCAGTACTTC,CAISSGQDSYEQYF
TRBJ2-7,TRBV5-4,NA,NA,TGTGCCAGCAGCTTGGGGGGGCTTTCCTACGAGCAGTACTTC,CASSLGGLSYEQYF
TRBJ1-4,TRBV29-1,NA,TRBD1,TGCAGCGCCACCGTAGGGACAGATGTGACTGGCGAACTGTTTTTT,CSATVGTDVTGELFF
TRBJ1-3,TRBV11-2,NA,NA,TGTGCCAGCAGCCCGAACCCCTGGGGATCCCAGGGAGGAAACACCATATATTTT,CASSPNPWGSQGGNTIYF
TRBJ1-2,TRBV5-1,NA,TRBD1,TGCGCCAGCAGCTTGGCGACAGGGGGAAGTGGCTACACCTTC,CASSLATGGSGYTF
TRBJ1-5,TRBV30,NA,NA,TGTGCCTGGACTCGACGTGCAGGCACGCAGCCCCAGCATTTT,CAWTRRAGTQPQHF
TRBJ2-6,TRBV19,NA,NA,TGTGCCAGTAAGGAGGTGGGCGGGGCCAACGTCCTGACTTTC,CASKEVGGANVLTF
TRBJ2-3,TRBV4-1,NA,NA,TGCGCCAGCAGCCAAGTGCCGGGTCTGACAGATACGCAGTATTTT,CASSQVPGLTDTQYF
TRBJ2-3,TRBV2,once,TRBD1,TGTGCCAGCAGCCCGGGACAGGCCAACACAGATACGCAGTATTTT,CASSPGQANTDTQYF
TRBJ2-1,TRBV4-1,NA,NA,TGCGCCAGCAGCCAAGATCCCCAGTACGTTGAGCAGTTCTTC,CASSQDPQYVEQFF